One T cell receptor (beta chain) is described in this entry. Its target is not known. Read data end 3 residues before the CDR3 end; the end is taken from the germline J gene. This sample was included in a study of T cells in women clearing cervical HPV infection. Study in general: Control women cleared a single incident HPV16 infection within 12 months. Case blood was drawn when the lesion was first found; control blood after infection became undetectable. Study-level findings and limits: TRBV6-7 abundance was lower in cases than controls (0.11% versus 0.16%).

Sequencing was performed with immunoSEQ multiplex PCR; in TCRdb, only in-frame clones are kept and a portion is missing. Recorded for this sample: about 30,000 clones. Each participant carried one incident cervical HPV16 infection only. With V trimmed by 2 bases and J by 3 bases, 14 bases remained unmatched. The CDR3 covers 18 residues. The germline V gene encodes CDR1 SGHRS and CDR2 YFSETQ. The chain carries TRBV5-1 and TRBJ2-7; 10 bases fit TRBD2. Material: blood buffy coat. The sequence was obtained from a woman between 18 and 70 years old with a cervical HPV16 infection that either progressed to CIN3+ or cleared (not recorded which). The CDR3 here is CASSFVSGRAQKFYEQYF. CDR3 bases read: TGCGCCAGCAGCTTCGTCAGCGGGAGGGCCCAAAAATTCTACGAG.